The 11 T cell receptor beta chains below come from one sample, sequenced in a study of metastatic and nonmetastatic thyroid tumors. No patient received treatment before thyroid surgery. With MiXCR, TCRdb reprocessed the PCR reads. Seen here are around 26,000 clones, 13% observed once, and the top ten hold 13% to 15%. The sequencing sample was made of blood. Receptor source: a female donor with papillary thyroid cancer or a benign thyroid nodule (not recorded which). Some clones in this sample may be carry-over from other donors' samples.

In this sample, this clone turned up a few times. The chain couples TRBV7-9 to TRBJ2-7; D gene ambiguous. CDR1 is SEHNR and CDR2 is FQNEAQ in the germline V gene (reference sequence). V was clipped by 1 base and J by 5 bases, with 3 bases between them. The CDR3 has 11 amino acids. In nucleotides, the CDR3 is TGTGCCAGCAGCTTAGGTGACGAGCAGTACTTC. The encoded protein is CASSLGDEQYF.

This clone was observed a handful of times. This sequence joins TRBV7-8 and TRBJ2-1; TRBD2 might be the D (5 bases). The CDR3 has 12 amino acids. Per germline, CDR1 SGHVS and CDR2 FQNEAQ. V gave up 2 bases and J gave up 8 bases, with 7 bases separating them. CDR3: CASSLRADEQFF. CDR3 coding DNA: TGTGCCAGCAGCTTAAGAGCGGATGAGCAGTTCTTC.

The CDR3 bases are TGCAGTGGGGCGGGGACTCTTGTTAATGAGCAGTTCTTC. Residues: CSGAGTLVNEQFF. The rearrangement uses TRBV20-1 and TRBJ2-1; maybe TRBD2 (6 bases). CDR3 length equals 13 residues. V was clipped by 7 bases and J by 7 bases, with 17 bases between them. Germline V lookup: CDR1 DFQATT, CDR2 SNEGSKA (reference sequence).

By its share, this clone is medium-sized (0.01 to 0.1%). The J gene is TRBJ2-7, the V gene TRBV6-1, with D possibly TRBD2 on 6 matching bases. The V gene's germline CDR1 is MNHNS and CDR2 SASEGT. The CDR3 runs 14 residues. Between the trimmed V and J ends, which lost 5 bases and 1 base, there was a span of 12 bases. The CDR3 here is CASSPRDSSYEQYF. CDR3 bases: TGTGCCAGCAGTCCCCGGGACTCATCCTACGAGCAGTACTTC.

Ten or more counts support this clone. The chain carries TRBV15 and TRBJ2-1; either TRBD1 or TRBD2 may supply D (5 bases each). Germline V gives CDR1 LNHNV, CDR2 YYDKDF (reference sequence). Trimming removed 0 bases from V and 10 bases from J, with 19 bases in between. The CDR3 is 16 residues long. The CDR3 coding sequence is TGTGCCACCAGCAGAGATGGGGGACCTGCTTCCCGGGAGCAGTTCTTC. This translates into CATSRDGGPASREQFF. The variable domain in full, with the rest retrieved from reference TRBV15 and TRBJ2-1, is DAMVIQNPRYQVTQFGKPVTLSCSQTLNHNVMYWYQQKSSQAPKLLFHYYDKDFNNEADTPDNFQSRRPNTSFCFLDIRSPGLGDTAMYLCATSRDGGPASREQFFGPGTRLTVL.

This clone is categorized as medium-sized. The chain uses TRBV12-3 or TRBV12-4 and TRBJ1-1; D is unresolved. With 3 bases removed from V and 6 bases from J, the gap between germline ends came to 11 bases. This CDR3 spans 13 amino acids. CDR3 in DNA: TGTGCCAGCAGTTTTGGGGTTGGGGCTGAAGCTTTCTTT. Protein sequence: CASSFGVGAEAFF.

This clone has a count of ten or more. The rearrangement joins TRBV20-1 to TRBJ2-5; D is unresolved. Germline values: CDR1 DFQATT, CDR2 SNEGSKA (reference sequence). V lost 3 bases, J lost 1 base, and 6 bases lay in between. The CDR3 is made up of 12 amino acids. The CDR3 sequence: CSASVAQETQYF. The CDR3 nucleotides are TGCAGTGCTAGCGTCGCCCAAGAGACCCAGTACTTC.

At least ten counts were recorded for this clone. The chain combines TRBV7-3 with TRBJ2-4; 11 bases fit TRBD1. The V and J ends lost 1 base and 4 bases, in that order; junction bases with no gene match: 3. Germline V gene sequence: CDR1 SGHTA, CDR2 FQGTGA. CDR3 length equals 16 residues. The CDR3 region is CASSLKGQGGKNIQYF. CDR3 nucleotide sequence: TGTGCCAGCAGCTTAAAGGGACAGGGGGGTAAAAACATTCAGTACTTC.

The table lists this clone with a few counts. One junction end disagrees with the germline gene, perhaps due to a read error. The chain couples TRBV12-3 or TRBV12-4 to TRBJ2-5; weak D call: TRBD2 (5 bases). This CDR3 spans 11 amino acids. CDR3 in DNA: TGTGCCAGAGCGGTAAAAGAGACACAGTACTTC. As protein: CARAVKETQYF.

This clone was observed at least ten times. The chain combines TRBV28 with TRBJ1-2, with D perhaps matching TRBD1 (6 bases). CDR1 is MDHEN and CDR2 is SYDVKM in the germline V gene. V lost 3 bases, J lost 5 bases, and 16 bases lay in between. The CDR3 totals 15 residues. In DNA form, the CDR3 reads TGTGCCAGCAGTTTGGCCACAGGGTATGCTTATGGCTACACCTTC. This translates into CASSLATGYAYGYTF.

This clone was seen at least ten times. The chain is built from TRBV5-4 and TRBJ2-7; unclear D gene. From germline, CDR1 is SGHNT and CDR2 YYREEE (reference sequence). V was cut by 4 bases and J by 3 bases, with 17 bases left in between. The CDR3 has 15 amino acids. CDR3 in amino acids: CASSPGGGRFYEQYF. The CDR3 DNA sequence: TGTGCCAGCAGCCCCGGCGGTGGCCGGTTCTACGAGCAGTACTTC.